This paragraph covers one T cell receptor beta chain sequence. Its antigen is undetermined. A sample-barcoded 5' primer and a J-beta primer mix were used in a second PCR of roughly 7 to 11 cycles. MiXCR, applied by TCRdb to the 5' RACE reads, yields one record per CDR3 protein. The sample carries about 1,800,000 distinct CDR3 sequences, roughly 28% recorded once. J was trimmed by 1 base and V by 1 base; bases with no gene match: 2. Per germline, CDR1 DFQATT and CDR2 SNEGSKA (reference sequence). The CDR3 length is 14 residues. This sample stems from a study of blood T cells in healthy people across ages. Study-level results: Not knowing donor CMV status may have confounded expanded clonotype changes.

Sample: blood. The genes are TRBV20-1 and TRBJ2-7, with 9 bases identical to TRBD2. This clonotype was obtained from a young woman in good health. The DNA for the CDR3 is TGCAGTGCTAGAGGCGGGAGGGGGTCCTACGAGCAGTACTTC. This gives the protein CSARGGRGSYEQYF.